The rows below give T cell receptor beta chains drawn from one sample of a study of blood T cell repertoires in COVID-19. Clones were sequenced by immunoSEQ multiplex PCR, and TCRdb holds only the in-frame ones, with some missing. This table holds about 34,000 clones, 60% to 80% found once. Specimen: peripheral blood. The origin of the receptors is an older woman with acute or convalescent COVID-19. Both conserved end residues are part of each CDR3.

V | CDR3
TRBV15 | CATSPKGSGGTDTQYF
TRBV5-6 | CASSFGQGADTQYF
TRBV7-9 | CASSYLENEQFF
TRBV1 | CTSSQDHLTGWGYEQYF
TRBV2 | CASSEDQDRMNYGYTF
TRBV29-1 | CSVEEDRYQPQHF
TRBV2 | CASSGLAGGPRDDEQFF
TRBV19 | CASSIAGASNQPQHF
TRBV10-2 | CATLQGSNQPQHF
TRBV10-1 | CASSESGYEGTEAFF
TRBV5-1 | CASSSGTGATNEKLFF
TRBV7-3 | CASSLLVNTEAFF
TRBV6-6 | CASTKSPREQFF
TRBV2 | CASDRLEPTVISYNSPLHF
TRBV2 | CASSGVISDRGLTDYTF
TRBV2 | CASSEQTSGGSYEQYF
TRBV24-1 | CATSDSGLSGNTIYF
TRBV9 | CASSGGDTGELFF
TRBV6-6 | CASSSGPAGYEQYF
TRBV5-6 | CASSLSSGVLAGTDTQYF
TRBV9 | CASSVVPVSVNTEAFF
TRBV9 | CASSANTGAYEQYF
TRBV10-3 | CAISQTGGLDYGYTF
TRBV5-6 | CASSLPGQGLDEQYF
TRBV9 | CASSALWGGGYGYTF
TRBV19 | CASSLTGANTEAFF
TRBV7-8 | CASSRTENTEAFF
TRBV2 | CASSQTTGNYGYTF
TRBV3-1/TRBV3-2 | CASSQDLRAEETQYF
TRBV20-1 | CSATGETQYF
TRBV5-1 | CASSLREGRSDTQYF
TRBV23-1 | CASARLGKLFF
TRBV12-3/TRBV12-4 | CASSSGLATGQYF
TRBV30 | CAWSVQADQPQHF
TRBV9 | CASSVAGTGLDKQYF
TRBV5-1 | CASSWQGVKTEAFF
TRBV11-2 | CASRPGQGASLREKLFF
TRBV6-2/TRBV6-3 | CASSLPGGRNEQFF
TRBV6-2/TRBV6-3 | CASSYSTEREQYF